These 20 T cell receptor beta chains originate from one sample sequenced in a study of T cell changes during pregnancy in multiple sclerosis. The protocol was immunoSEQ multiplex PCR, while the TCRdb copy is restricted to in-frame clones and leaves out a portion. The table has tens of thousands of clones, approximately 94% seen once. The sequences come from CD4+ T cells from peripheral blood mononuclear cells, collected before pregnancy. The receptor source for this set is a female donor with multiple sclerosis, enrolled in a pregnancy study.

The rearrangement links TRBV10-3 to TRBJ2-7, with D unresolved. Germline CDR1 reads ENHRY; CDR2 reads SYGVKD. Trimming removed 8 bases at V and 2 bases at J, with 16 bases between. The CDR3 totals 14 residues. The CDR3, as DNA: TGTGCCATCTCTGCGACGGAAACTACCTACGAGCAGTACTTC. Translated: CAISATETTYEQYF.

The chain links TRBV5-5 to TRBJ1-1; D perhaps matches TRBD1 (6 bases). V dropped 0 bases and J dropped 1 base, with 7 bases sitting between them. Looked up from germline, CDR1 is SGHKS and CDR2 is YYEKEE (reference sequence). The CDR3 spans 14 residues. The CDR3 loop reads CASSLAGENTEAFF. The CDR3 nucleotides are TGTGCCAGCAGCTTGGCAGGGGAGAACACTGAAGCTTTCTTT.

The V and J genes are TRBV11-2 and TRBJ1-1; TRBD1 matches 8 bases. V was clipped by 7 bases and J by 6 bases; unmatched bases: 10. CDR1 and CDR2 (germline): SGHAT, FQNNGV. The CDR3 has 14 amino acids. CDR3 nucleotide sequence: TGTGCCAGCATACCGGGACAGGCACCGTCTGAAGCTTTCTTT. Translating gives CASIPGQAPSEAFF.

This chain connects TRBV28 to TRBJ2-3; TRBD1 aligns across 7 bases. Germline CDR1 reads MDHEN; CDR2 reads SYDVKM. The V gene end was trimmed by 6 bases and the J gene end by 5 bases; junction bases not matched to a gene: 8. The CDR3 is 14 amino acids. In DNA form, the CDR3 reads TGTGCCAGCAGCCCGAAGGGACAGCGAGATACGCAGTATTTT. This translates into CASSPKGQRDTQYF.

CDR3 sequence reads: CASSVRGGVGTDTQYF. The CDR3 region has the DNA TGTGCCAGCAGCGTCCGAGGCGGGGTGGGCACAGATACGCAGTATTTT. The chain employs TRBV9 and TRBJ2-3; the D gene is possibly TRBD2 (6 bases). V was clipped by 2 bases and J by 1 base, with 14 bases between them. CDR1 SGDLS and CDR2 YYNGEE come from the germline V gene. The CDR3 extends over 16 amino acids.

DNA for the CDR3: TGTGCCAGCTCGAGGGGGTATGGTGAAAAACTGTTTTTT. Protein sequence: CASSRGYGEKLFF. The V gene is TRBV18, the J gene TRBJ1-4; D might be TRBD1 (6 bases). Germline V gene data show CDR1 as KGHSH and CDR2 as LQKENI. CDR3 length equals 13 residues. The V gene lost 6 bases and the J gene lost 7 bases, with 12 bases spanning the gap.

The chain carries TRBV11-2 and TRBJ2-3; 7 nucleotides agree with TRBD2. Trimming at V came to 1 base and at J to 2 bases, leaving 3 bases not matched to a gene. The CDR3 has 15 residues. CDR1 and CDR2 from the germline V gene are SGHAT and FQNNGV. CDR3 protein: CASSLAAGPTDTQYF. The CDR3 DNA sequence: TGTGCCAGCAGCTTAGCAGCGGGACCCACAGATACGCAGTATTTT.

The gene calls are TRBV29-1 and TRBJ2-3; D ambiguous. In germline, CDR1 is SQVTM, CDR2 ANQGSEA. The CDR3 covers 14 residues. Trimming stripped 3 bases from V and 2 bases from J, with 12 bases between. CDR3 nucleotides: TGCAGCGTTGAGAACTACCCATACACAGATACGCAGTATTTT. This sequence encodes CSVENYPYTDTQYF.

This chain links TRBV4-1 with TRBJ1-2; perhaps TRBD1 as D (5 bases). CDR1 is MGHRA and CDR2 is YSYEKL in the germline V gene. V gave up 3 bases and J gave up 8 bases, with 13 bases separating them. This CDR3 has 13 amino acids. The CDR3 bases are TGCGCCAGCAGCCAGGGCACAGGCCGCGGCTACACCTTC. Its protein is CASSQGTGRGYTF.

The chain links TRBV7-9 to TRBJ2-7, with TRBD2 matching 9 bases. The CDR3 loop spans 18 amino acids. J lost 5 bases, V lost 0 bases, and 14 bases had no gene match. Germline loops: CDR1 SEHNR, CDR2 FQNEAQ (reference sequence). Written as DNA, the CDR3 is TGTGCCAGCAGCTTAGCGCGGGCTAGCGGGGTAAGGTTGGACGAGCAGTACTTC. Protein sequence: CASSLARASGVRLDEQYF.

The V and J genes are TRBV28 and TRBJ2-7; TRBD2 is a possible D gene (7 bases). Trimming left V 10 bases short and J 3 bases short, with 22 bases between. The CDR3 has 15 residues. CDR1 MDHEN and CDR2 SYDVKM come from the germline V gene. The CDR3 bases are TGTGCCACCATAAGGGGGGGTAGCCTCCTCTACGAGCAGTACTTC. This sequence encodes CATIRGGSLLYEQYF.

The genes are TRBV30 and TRBJ2-2; a weak D match, TRBD1 (6 bases). Trimming pared 5 bases from V and 3 bases from J, leaving 13 bases between. Germline V gene sequence: CDR1 GTSNPN, CDR2 SVGIG (reference sequence). The CDR3 consists of 14 residues. The CDR3 DNA is TGTGCCTGGTCTGGACAGACTTACACCGGGGAGCTGTTTTTT. It translates to CAWSGQTYTGELFF.

The CDR3 sequence: CASTGTGGLEAFF. The CDR3 nucleotides are TGTGCCAGCACCGGGACAGGGGGCCTCGAAGCTTTCTTT. The chain links TRBV2 to TRBJ1-1, with 12 nucleotides matching TRBD1. The V gene end was trimmed by 7 bases and the J gene end by 8 bases; junction bases not matched to a gene: 5. Germline values: CDR1 SNHLY, CDR2 FYNNEI. CDR3 length: 13 residues.

J is TRBJ1-4 and V is TRBV10-3; 8 bases align to TRBD1. Germline V gene sequence: CDR1 ENHRY, CDR2 SYGVKD. This CDR3 contains 16 residues. V trimming: 10 bases; J trimming: 0 bases; junction bases outside the gene matches: 10. The CDR3 DNA sequence: TGTGCCACCAGGAGGGGGACAGGAGCAACTAATGAAAAACTGTTTTTT. Translation gives CATRRGTGATNEKLFF.

The J gene is TRBJ2-1, the V gene TRBV19, with 7 nucleotides matching TRBD2. The germline V gene encodes CDR1 LNHDA and CDR2 SQIVND (reference sequence). This CDR3 has 16 residues. V lost 7 bases to trimming and J lost 0 bases; unmatched junction nucleotides: 9. The CDR3: CASTKEAGSSYNEQFF. CDR3 nucleotide sequence: TGTGCCAGTACAAAGGAAGCGGGAAGCTCCTACAATGAGCAGTTCTTC.

This clone showed up just once. The chain links TRBV9 to TRBJ2-4, with 9 bases that match TRBD2. The CDR3 sequence is 16 residues long. With 3 bases clipped from V and 1 base from J, the junction kept 5 bases outside the gene matches. CDR1 and CDR2 from the germline V gene are SGDLS and YYNGEE. Here the CDR3 reads CASSASGGFAKNIQYF. The DNA for the CDR3 is TGTGCCAGCAGCGCAAGCGGGGGGTTTGCCAAAAACATTCAGTACTTC.

The chain recombines TRBV6-1 with TRBJ2-1; D unresolved. Trimming removed 7 bases from V and 8 bases from J, with 15 bases in between. The length of the CDR3 is 13 residues. Germline loops: CDR1 MNHNS, CDR2 SASEGT. The CDR3 is CASTAGPSDEQFF. CDR3 DNA sequence: TGTGCCAGCACGGCAGGTCCTTCGGATGAGCAGTTCTTC.

This chain links TRBV19 with TRBJ2-3; tentatively, D is TRBD2 (6 bases). The V gene lost 6 bases and the J gene lost 0 bases, with 16 bases spanning the gap. The CDR3 extends over 16 amino acids. The germline V gene has CDR1 LNHDA and CDR2 SQIVND (reference sequence). The CDR3 loop is CASRRNSGASTDTQYF. CDR3 DNA sequence: TGTGCCAGTAGACGAAATAGCGGAGCTAGCACAGATACGCAGTATTTT.

This clone has only one observation. The chain employs TRBV6-5 and TRBJ2-7; 7 bases match TRBD1. The CDR3 totals 13 residues. Germline V gives CDR1 MNHEY, CDR2 SVGAGI. V shed 5 bases, J shed 3 bases, and the junction held 4 bases outside the gene matches. CDR3 sequence reads: CASSAGTVYEQYF. The DNA for the CDR3 is TGTGCCAGCAGTGCCGGGACAGTCTACGAGCAGTACTTC.

This chain links TRBV6-1 with TRBJ2-3; the match to TRBD2 covers 9 bases. CDR3 length: 17 amino acids. Germline CDR1 reads MNHNS; CDR2 reads SASEGT. The ends lost 4 bases at V and 0 bases at J; junction bases unmatched: 8. The CDR3 coding sequence is TGTGCCAGCAGTGGGACTAGCGTGGGTACTAGCACAGATACGCAGTATTTT. Translated: CASSGTSVGTSTDTQYF.